Listed here are 27 T cell receptor beta chains from one sample, sequenced in a study of technical replicates of blood from a few donors. Produced via immunoSEQ multiplex PCR; TCRdb's table is partial and in-frame only. The sample holds tens of thousands of clones, nearly 96% seen once. The sample comprised T cells isolated from PBMCs. These receptors were collected from a human donor in good health.

The chain employs TRBV28 and TRBJ1-5, with 9 bases identical to TRBD1. The CDR3 sequence is 16 residues long. Germline V lookup: CDR1 MDHEN, CDR2 SYDVKM. Losses at the gene ends were 7 bases for V and 5 bases for J; bases not matched to a gene: 12. CDR3 sequence reads: CASTWAGTGSDQPQHF. In DNA, the CDR3 is TGTGCCAGCACCTGGGCCGGGACAGGGTCTGATCAGCCCCAGCATTTT. Variable domain in full (rest from reference TRBV28 and TRBJ1-5): DVKVTQSSRYLVKRTGEKVFLECVQDMDHENMFWYRQDPGLGLRLIYFSYDVKMKEKGDIPEGYSVSREKKERFSLILESASTNQTSMYLCASTWAGTGSDQPQHFGDGTRLSIL.

The rearrangement links TRBV21-1 to TRBJ2-3; the table's D call of TRBD2 was not tested on the DNA. TRBV21-1 is classified as a pseudogene. This CDR3 is 15 amino acids long. CDR3 nucleotide sequence: TGTGCCAGCAGCAATTCGCCTAGCGGGAGTGATACGCAGTATTTT. Encoded protein: CASSNSPSGSDTQYF.

This rearrangement joins TRBV28 to TRBJ1-2; 7 nucleotides match TRBD1. Germline V gene data show CDR1 as MDHEN and CDR2 as SYDVKM. Trimming removed 2 bases from V and 5 bases from J; junction bases left unmatched: 5. This CDR3 is built from 14 residues. In DNA, the CDR3 is TGTGCCAGCAGTTTAGGACAGGCTCTATATGGCTACACCTTC. Encoded protein: CASSLGQALYGYTF.

The chain couples TRBV9 to TRBJ1-4, with a weak D call TRBD1 (5 bases). CDR3 length: 15 amino acids. V was pared by 4 bases and J by 6 bases, with 16 bases between. In germline, CDR1 is SGDLS, CDR2 YYNGEE. DNA for the CDR3: TGTGCCAGCAGCTCTGCAGGGTTGGGTTATGAAAAACTGTTTTTT. Its translation: CASSSAGLGYEKLFF. Full variable domain (outside the CDR3, taken from reference TRBV9 and TRBJ1-4): DSGVTQTPKHLITATGQRVTLRCSPRSGDLSVYWYQQSLDQGLQFLIQYYNGEERAKGNILERFSAQQFPDLHSELNLSSLELGDSALYFCASSSAGLGYEKLFFGSGTQLSVL.

The chain employs TRBV19 and TRBJ1-4; 7 nucleotides align to TRBD1. V was clipped by 3 bases and J by 8 bases; unmatched bases: 3. Germline V lookup: CDR1 LNHDA, CDR2 SQIVND (reference sequence). The CDR3 has 13 amino acids. CDR3 in DNA: TGTGCCAGTAGTATTCAGGGGGGCGAAAAACTGTTTTTT. Protein product: CASSIQGGEKLFF.

This chain uses TRBV4-1 with TRBJ2-7; 8 bases are a match to TRBD1. V dropped 4 bases and J dropped 5; count of bases not matched to a gene: 10. Germline values: CDR1 MGHRA, CDR2 YSYEKL. The CDR3 loop spans 15 amino acids. For the CDR3, the DNA is TGCGCCAGCAGCCTTCTTCTGATGGACAGGGACGAGCAGTACTTC. Amino acids: CASSLLLMDRDEQYF.

The V gene is TRBV11-2, the J gene TRBJ1-5; a possible D gene is TRBD1 (6 bases). This CDR3 is 13 amino acids long. The germline V gene has CDR1 SGHAT and CDR2 FQNNGV. Between the trimmed V and J ends, which lost 1 base and 9 bases, there was a span of 10 bases. CDR3 region: CASSLGRGPPQHF. Written as DNA, the CDR3 is TGTGCCAGCAGCTTAGGCAGGGGTCCGCCCCAGCATTTT. The variable domain in full, completed from reference TRBV11-2 and TRBJ1-5, reads EAGVAQSPRYKIIEKRQSVAFWCNPISGHATLYWYQQILGQGPKLLIQFQNNGVVDDSQLPKDRFSAERLKGVDSTLKIQPAKLEDSAVYLCASSLGRGPPQHFGDGTRLSIL.

This clone was found once. This CDR3 reads CASSSNTDTQYF. DNA for the CDR3: TGTGCCAGCAGCTCAAACACAGATACGCAGTATTTT. The chain has TRBV11-3 and TRBJ2-3; the D is unclear. Per germline, CDR1 SGHNT and CDR2 YENEEA. CDR3 length: 12 amino acids. V shed 4 bases and J shed 2 bases, with 4 bases lying between them.

The rearrangement uses TRBV10-3 and TRBJ2-7, with TRBD1 matching over 9 bases. V gave up 4 bases and J gave up 3 bases; unmatched junction bases: 4. This CDR3 contains 14 residues. Germline V gives CDR1 ENHRY, CDR2 SYGVKD. CDR3 in DNA: TGTGCCATCAGTGGGACAGGGGAACTCTACGAGCAGTACTTC. Amino acids: CAISGTGELYEQYF.

This rearrangement joins TRBV30 to TRBJ2-5, with no clear D. V was pared by 0 bases and J by 2 bases, with 10 bases between. This CDR3 has 14 residues. In germline, CDR1 is GTSNPN, CDR2 SVGIG (reference sequence). The CDR3 spells CAWSVLGTQETQYF. The CDR3 region has the DNA TGTGCCTGGAGTGTACTGGGCACACAAGAGACCCAGTACTTC.

The chain links TRBV15 to TRBJ2-5, with a possible D match to TRBD1 (7 bases). Trimming shortened V by 3 bases and J by 7 bases, and 15 bases separated the two germline ends. Germline-derived CDR1 and CDR2 are LNHNV and YYDKDF (reference sequence). The CDR3 contains 14 residues. CDR3 coding DNA: TGTGCCACCAGCAGCTGGGGTCAGGGGGGGACCCAGTACTTC. Translation gives CATSSWGQGGTQYF.

This sequence joins TRBV4-3 and TRBJ2-7; the match to TRBD2 covers 7 bases. Germline trimming cut 1 base from V and 0 bases from J; bases unmatched to any gene: 9. The germline V gene encodes CDR1 LGHNA and CDR2 YSLEER. CDR3 length equals 17 residues. The CDR3 loop is CASSQGGPGLLSYEQYF. The CDR3 DNA follows: TGCGCCAGCAGCCAAGGCGGTCCGGGACTACTCTCCTACGAGCAGTACTTC.

This chain joins TRBV5-4 and TRBJ2-7, with 7 nucleotides matching TRBD1. The germline V gene encodes CDR1 SGHNT and CDR2 YYREEE (reference sequence). CDR3 length: 11 amino acids. The V segment lost 4 bases and the J segment 7 bases; nucleotides outside the gene matches: 2. This chain's CDR3 is CASSTGVEQYF. The CDR3, as DNA: TGTGCCAGCAGCACAGGGGTAGAGCAGTACTTC.

The chain combines TRBV30 with TRBJ2-7; D is perhaps TRBD2 (5 bases). Trimming took 1 base from V and 1 from J, leaving 11 bases between them. The CDR3 extends over 14 amino acids. The germline gives CDR1 GTSNPN, CDR2 SVGIG (reference sequence). The CDR3 protein is CAWSAGSASYEQYF. CDR3 sequence (DNA): TGTGCCTGGAGTGCTGGTAGCGCGTCCTACGAGCAGTACTTC.

V is TRBV5-8 and J is TRBJ1-5; the D gene is possibly TRBD1 (5 bases). From germline, CDR1 is SGHTS and CDR2 YDEGEE. V was shortened by 3 bases and J by 0 bases, with 19 bases between the two germline ends. This CDR3 spans 18 amino acids. CDR3 amino acids: CASSSHNFGGFSNQPQHF. CDR3 nucleotides: TGTGCCAGCAGCTCACACAACTTCGGGGGTTTTAGCAATCAGCCCCAGCATTTT.

The chain uses TRBV7-9 and TRBJ1-2; 8 bases map to TRBD1. The CDR3 covers 15 residues. After removal of 5 bases from V and 5 bases from J, the junction contained 10 bases not matched to a gene. The germline gives CDR1 SEHNR, CDR2 FQNEAQ (reference sequence). The CDR3 nucleotides read TGTGCCAGCAGCGAAGGGACAGGAGGGATTTATGGCTACACCTTC. Its translation is CASSEGTGGIYGYTF.

The genes are TRBV5-1 and TRBJ2-5; D is possibly TRBD2 (6 bases). V was pared by 2 bases and J by 1 base, with 12 bases between. CDR1 is SGHRS and CDR2 is YFSETQ in the germline V gene. The CDR3 length is 15 residues. The CDR3 coding sequence is TGCGCCAGCAGCTTTATAGCGGAAGCCCAAGAGACCCAGTACTTC. Amino acid sequence: CASSFIAEAQETQYF.

The genes are TRBV7-9 and TRBJ1-1, with 7 bases lining up with TRBD1. V lost 2 bases and J lost 6; bases outside the gene matches: 6. The germline V gene encodes CDR1 SEHNR and CDR2 FQNEAQ (reference sequence). This CDR3 is 14 amino acids long. Here the CDR3 reads CASSLSPTGPEAFF. CDR3 coding DNA: TGTGCCAGCAGCTTATCCCCGACAGGGCCTGAAGCTTTCTTT.

In its sample, this clone was seen once. The genes are TRBV28 and TRBJ1-2, with 8 bases lining up with TRBD1. Trimming removed 8 bases from V and 6 bases from J; junction bases left unmatched: 8. The CDR3 runs 13 residues. Germline assignment: CDR1 MDHEN and CDR2 SYDVKM. For the CDR3, the DNA is TGTGCCAGCCGACGGGACAGGATCCATGGCTACACCTTC. Encoded protein: CASRRDRIHGYTF.

The chain couples TRBV4-1 to TRBJ2-7; the match to TRBD1 covers 7 bases. Trimming at V came to 4 bases and at J to 5 bases, leaving 8 bases not matched to a gene. The CDR3 extends over 14 amino acids. Per germline, CDR1 MGHRA and CDR2 YSYEKL. The chain's CDR3 is CASSRQGSFHEQYF. In DNA form, the CDR3 reads TGCGCCAGCAGCCGACAGGGAAGCTTCCACGAGCAGTACTTC.

The V gene is TRBV2, the J gene TRBJ2-2; tentative D call: TRBD1 (6 bases). V was shortened by 2 bases and J by 0 bases, with 10 bases between the two germline ends. The CDR3 consists of 16 residues. Germline-derived CDR1 and CDR2 are SNHLY and FYNNEI. CDR3 region: CASSELGTSNTGELFF. The DNA for the CDR3 is TGTGCCAGCAGTGAACTCGGGACATCGAACACCGGGGAGCTGTTTTTT.

The chain is built from TRBV9 and TRBJ2-1; D may be TRBD2 (6 bases). Germline assignment: CDR1 SGDLS and CDR2 YYNGEE. The length of the CDR3 is 16 residues. V lost 0 bases and J 2 bases, leaving 12 bases between the germline ends. The CDR3 is CASSVASSGTYNEQFF. Here the CDR3 DNA reads TGTGCCAGCAGCGTAGCTAGTAGCGGCACCTACAATGAGCAGTTCTTC. The full variable domain, rest sourced from reference TRBV9 and TRBJ2-1, is DSGVTQTPKHLITATGQRVTLRCSPRSGDLSVYWYQQSLDQGLQFLIQYYNGEERAKGNILERFSAQQFPDLHSELNLSSLELGDSALYFCASSVASSGTYNEQFFGPGTRLTVL.

This chain connects TRBV14 to TRBJ1-1; the D is unclear. Germline assignment: CDR1 SGHDN and CDR2 FVKESK. This CDR3 is built from 14 residues. V dropped 3 bases and J dropped 6 bases, with 14 bases sitting between them. The CDR3 nucleotides read TGTGCCAGCAGCCAGGAATTGCGGTTGGCTGAAGCTTTCTTT. Encoded protein: CASSQELRLAEAFF.

J is TRBJ2-1 and V is TRBV29-1, with 10 positions matching TRBD2. Per the germline V gene, CDR1 is SQVTM and CDR2 is ANQGSEA. J was trimmed by 9 bases and V by 7 bases; bases with no gene match: 3. The CDR3 sequence is 11 residues long. The CDR3 spells CSERTSGEQFF. CDR3 nucleotides: TGCAGCGAAAGGACTAGCGGTGAGCAGTTCTTC.

V gene TRBV7-3 combines with J gene TRBJ2-1; TRBD1 matches at 9 bases. Trimming cost V 4 bases and J 8 bases; bases outside gene matches: 12. Germline values: CDR1 SGHTA, CDR2 FQGTGA. The CDR3 extends over 16 amino acids. CDR3 coding DNA: TGTGCCAGCAGCTACCGGGACAGGGTAATTTTGGATGAGCAGTTCTTC. It translates to CASSYRDRVILDEQFF.

This sequence joins TRBV28 and TRBJ1-2; D possibly corresponds to TRBD1 (6 bases). The germline V and J ends were trimmed by 6 bases and 4 bases, with 9 bases remaining between them. The CDR3 spans 12 residues. CDR1 and CDR2 (germline): MDHEN, SYDVKM. The CDR3 nucleotides are TGTGCCAGCAGCACAGGGCCCTATGGCTACACCTTC. It yields the protein CASSTGPYGYTF.

The chain joins TRBV7-3 to TRBJ2-3; TRBD2 matches at 9 bases. Germline CDR1 is SGHTA and CDR2 is FQGTGA. V was pared by 5 bases and J by 0 bases, with 6 bases of the junction left unmatched. The CDR3 has 16 amino acids. CDR3 region: CASSLETSGSTDTQYF. CDR3 nucleotide sequence: TGTGCCAGCAGCCTGGAGACTAGCGGCAGCACAGATACGCAGTATTTT.